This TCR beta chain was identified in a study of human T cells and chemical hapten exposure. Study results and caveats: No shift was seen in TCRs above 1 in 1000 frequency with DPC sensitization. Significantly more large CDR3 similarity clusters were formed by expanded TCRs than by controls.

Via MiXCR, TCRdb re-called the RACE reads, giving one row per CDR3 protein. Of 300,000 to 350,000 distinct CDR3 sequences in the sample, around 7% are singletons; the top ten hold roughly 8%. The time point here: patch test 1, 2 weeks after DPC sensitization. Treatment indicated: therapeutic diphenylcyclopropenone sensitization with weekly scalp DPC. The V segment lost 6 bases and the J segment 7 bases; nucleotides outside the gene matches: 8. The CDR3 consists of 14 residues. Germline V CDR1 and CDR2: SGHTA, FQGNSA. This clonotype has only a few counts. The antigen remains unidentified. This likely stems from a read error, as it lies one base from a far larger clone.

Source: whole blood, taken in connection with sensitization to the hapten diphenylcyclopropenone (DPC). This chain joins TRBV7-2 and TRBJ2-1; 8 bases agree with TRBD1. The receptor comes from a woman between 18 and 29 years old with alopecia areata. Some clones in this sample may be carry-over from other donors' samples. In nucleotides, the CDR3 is TGTGCCAGCAGTTACGGACAGGGTAGGAATGAGCAGTTCTTC. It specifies CASSYGQGRNEQFF. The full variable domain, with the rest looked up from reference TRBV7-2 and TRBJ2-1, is GAGVSQSPSNKVTEKGKDVELRCDPISGHTALYWYRQSLGQGLEFLIYFQGNSAPDKSGLPSDRFSAERTGGSVSTLTIQRTQQEDSAVYLCASSYGQGRNEQFFGPGTRLTVL.